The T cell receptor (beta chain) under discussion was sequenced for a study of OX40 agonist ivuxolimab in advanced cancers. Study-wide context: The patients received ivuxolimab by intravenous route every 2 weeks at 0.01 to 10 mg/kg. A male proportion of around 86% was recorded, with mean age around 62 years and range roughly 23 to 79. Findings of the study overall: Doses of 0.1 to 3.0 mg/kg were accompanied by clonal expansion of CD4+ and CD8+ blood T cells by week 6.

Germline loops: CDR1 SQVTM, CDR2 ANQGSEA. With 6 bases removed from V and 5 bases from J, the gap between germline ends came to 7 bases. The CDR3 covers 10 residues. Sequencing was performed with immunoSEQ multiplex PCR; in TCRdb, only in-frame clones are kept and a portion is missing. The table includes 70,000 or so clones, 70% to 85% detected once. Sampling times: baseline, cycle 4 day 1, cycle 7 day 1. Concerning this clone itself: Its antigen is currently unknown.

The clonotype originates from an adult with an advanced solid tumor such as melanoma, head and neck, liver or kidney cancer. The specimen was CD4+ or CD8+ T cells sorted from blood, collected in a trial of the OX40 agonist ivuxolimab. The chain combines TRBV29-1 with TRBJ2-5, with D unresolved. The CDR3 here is CSVRRETQYF. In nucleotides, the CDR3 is TGCAGCGTGCGACGGGAGACCCAGTACTTC.